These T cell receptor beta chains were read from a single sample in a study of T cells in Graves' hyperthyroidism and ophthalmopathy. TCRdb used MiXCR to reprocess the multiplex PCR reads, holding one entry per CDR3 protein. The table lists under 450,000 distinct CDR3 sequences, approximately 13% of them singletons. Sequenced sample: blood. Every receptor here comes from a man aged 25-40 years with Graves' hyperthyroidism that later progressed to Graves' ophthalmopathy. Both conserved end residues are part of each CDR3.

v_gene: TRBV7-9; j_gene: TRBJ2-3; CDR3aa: CASSPRTSGYQGDTQYF
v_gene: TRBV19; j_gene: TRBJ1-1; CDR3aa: CASTSATAGNTEAFF
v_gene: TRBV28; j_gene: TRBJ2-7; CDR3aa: CASSTQGHHEQYF
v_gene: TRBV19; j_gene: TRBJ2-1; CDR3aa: CASTGGLSSYNEQFF
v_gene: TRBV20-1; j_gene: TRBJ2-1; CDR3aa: CSAPSGGSYNEQFF
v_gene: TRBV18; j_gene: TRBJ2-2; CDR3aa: CASQRQEANTGELFF
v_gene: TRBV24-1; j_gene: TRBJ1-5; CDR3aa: CATSEGVNQPQHF
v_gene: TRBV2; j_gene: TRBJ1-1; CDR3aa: CASGKSGNTEAFF
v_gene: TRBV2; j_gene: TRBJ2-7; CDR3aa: CASSVQGSYEQYF
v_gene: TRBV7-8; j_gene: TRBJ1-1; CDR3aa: CASPGGGNTEAFF
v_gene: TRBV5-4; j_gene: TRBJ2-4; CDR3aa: CASKTGGKNIQYF
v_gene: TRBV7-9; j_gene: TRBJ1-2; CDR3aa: CASSLVGGLFGYTF
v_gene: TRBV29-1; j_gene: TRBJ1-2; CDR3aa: CSVVGTDYGYTF
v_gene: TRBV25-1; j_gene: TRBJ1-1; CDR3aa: CASSEYGVGHTEAFF
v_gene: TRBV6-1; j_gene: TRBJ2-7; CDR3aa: CASTPTGLDLEQYF
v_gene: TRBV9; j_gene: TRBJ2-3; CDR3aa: CAAPQPGLITDTQYF
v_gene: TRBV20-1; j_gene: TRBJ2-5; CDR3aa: CSAQVGTSEQETQYF
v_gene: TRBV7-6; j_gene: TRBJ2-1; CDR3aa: CASSLNIGTGNEQFF
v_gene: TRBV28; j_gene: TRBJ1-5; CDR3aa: CASSSTGALGRPQHF
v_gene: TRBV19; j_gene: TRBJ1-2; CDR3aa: CASSIGRLQGPSTPIGGYTF
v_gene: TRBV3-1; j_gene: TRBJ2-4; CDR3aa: CASSHQLRAKNIQYF
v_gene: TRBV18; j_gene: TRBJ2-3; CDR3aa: CASSPIWSQNTDTQYF
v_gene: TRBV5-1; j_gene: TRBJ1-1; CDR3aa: CASSLVGTGGTEAFF
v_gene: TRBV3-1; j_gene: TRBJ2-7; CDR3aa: CASSPNSHSYEQYF
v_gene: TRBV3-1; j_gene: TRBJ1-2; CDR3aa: CASSQDNGGGGYTF
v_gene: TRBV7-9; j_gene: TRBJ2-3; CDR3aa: CASSLATRGGTDTQYF
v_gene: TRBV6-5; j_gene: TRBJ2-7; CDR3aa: CASSYRKGVYEQYF
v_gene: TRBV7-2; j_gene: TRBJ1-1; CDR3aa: CASTGVAELAFF
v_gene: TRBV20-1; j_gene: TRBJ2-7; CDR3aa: CSAPESGAGTYEQYF
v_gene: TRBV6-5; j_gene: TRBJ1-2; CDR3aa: CASSYSGGGGYTF
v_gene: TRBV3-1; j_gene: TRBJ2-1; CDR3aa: CASSQTGSYNEQFF
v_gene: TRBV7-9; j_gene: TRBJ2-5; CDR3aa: CASSSYSFQETQYF
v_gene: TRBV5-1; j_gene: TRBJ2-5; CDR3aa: CASSLNGGQRETQYF
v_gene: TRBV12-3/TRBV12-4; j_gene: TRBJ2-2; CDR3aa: CASSWDGTNTGELFF
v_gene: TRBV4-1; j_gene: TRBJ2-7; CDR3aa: CASSHPPQQSSYEQYF
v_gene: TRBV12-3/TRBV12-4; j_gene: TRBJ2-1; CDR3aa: CASQGGLAGGFSSYNEQFF
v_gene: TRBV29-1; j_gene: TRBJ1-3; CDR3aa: CSVLGTSSGNTIYF
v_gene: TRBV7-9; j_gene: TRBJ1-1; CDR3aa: CASSLGAGLRNTEAFF
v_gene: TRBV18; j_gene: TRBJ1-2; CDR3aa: CASSPGSYGYTF
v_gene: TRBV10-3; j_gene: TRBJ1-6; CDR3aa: CAIRARDGANSPLHF
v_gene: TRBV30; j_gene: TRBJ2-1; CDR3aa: CAWSADRGYNEQFF
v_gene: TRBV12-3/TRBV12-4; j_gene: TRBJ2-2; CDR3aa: CASSLYHTGELFF
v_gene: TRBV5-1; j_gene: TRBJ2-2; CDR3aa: CASSALAGAGTGELFF
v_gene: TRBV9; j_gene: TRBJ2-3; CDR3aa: CASSVYHSADTQYF
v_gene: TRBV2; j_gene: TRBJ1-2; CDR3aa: CASSEPATGLYGYTF
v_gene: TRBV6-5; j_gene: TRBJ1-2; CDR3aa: CASSYDTDYGYTF
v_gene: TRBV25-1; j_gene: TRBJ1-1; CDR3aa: CASSEPGMTEAFF
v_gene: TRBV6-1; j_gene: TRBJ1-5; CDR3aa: CASKSAGQGGYQPQHF
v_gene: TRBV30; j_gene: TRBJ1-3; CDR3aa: CAWGTGLHTIYF
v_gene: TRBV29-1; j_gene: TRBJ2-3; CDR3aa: CSVEARIRGTDTQYF
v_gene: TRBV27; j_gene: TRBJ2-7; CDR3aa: CASSFGGQQYF